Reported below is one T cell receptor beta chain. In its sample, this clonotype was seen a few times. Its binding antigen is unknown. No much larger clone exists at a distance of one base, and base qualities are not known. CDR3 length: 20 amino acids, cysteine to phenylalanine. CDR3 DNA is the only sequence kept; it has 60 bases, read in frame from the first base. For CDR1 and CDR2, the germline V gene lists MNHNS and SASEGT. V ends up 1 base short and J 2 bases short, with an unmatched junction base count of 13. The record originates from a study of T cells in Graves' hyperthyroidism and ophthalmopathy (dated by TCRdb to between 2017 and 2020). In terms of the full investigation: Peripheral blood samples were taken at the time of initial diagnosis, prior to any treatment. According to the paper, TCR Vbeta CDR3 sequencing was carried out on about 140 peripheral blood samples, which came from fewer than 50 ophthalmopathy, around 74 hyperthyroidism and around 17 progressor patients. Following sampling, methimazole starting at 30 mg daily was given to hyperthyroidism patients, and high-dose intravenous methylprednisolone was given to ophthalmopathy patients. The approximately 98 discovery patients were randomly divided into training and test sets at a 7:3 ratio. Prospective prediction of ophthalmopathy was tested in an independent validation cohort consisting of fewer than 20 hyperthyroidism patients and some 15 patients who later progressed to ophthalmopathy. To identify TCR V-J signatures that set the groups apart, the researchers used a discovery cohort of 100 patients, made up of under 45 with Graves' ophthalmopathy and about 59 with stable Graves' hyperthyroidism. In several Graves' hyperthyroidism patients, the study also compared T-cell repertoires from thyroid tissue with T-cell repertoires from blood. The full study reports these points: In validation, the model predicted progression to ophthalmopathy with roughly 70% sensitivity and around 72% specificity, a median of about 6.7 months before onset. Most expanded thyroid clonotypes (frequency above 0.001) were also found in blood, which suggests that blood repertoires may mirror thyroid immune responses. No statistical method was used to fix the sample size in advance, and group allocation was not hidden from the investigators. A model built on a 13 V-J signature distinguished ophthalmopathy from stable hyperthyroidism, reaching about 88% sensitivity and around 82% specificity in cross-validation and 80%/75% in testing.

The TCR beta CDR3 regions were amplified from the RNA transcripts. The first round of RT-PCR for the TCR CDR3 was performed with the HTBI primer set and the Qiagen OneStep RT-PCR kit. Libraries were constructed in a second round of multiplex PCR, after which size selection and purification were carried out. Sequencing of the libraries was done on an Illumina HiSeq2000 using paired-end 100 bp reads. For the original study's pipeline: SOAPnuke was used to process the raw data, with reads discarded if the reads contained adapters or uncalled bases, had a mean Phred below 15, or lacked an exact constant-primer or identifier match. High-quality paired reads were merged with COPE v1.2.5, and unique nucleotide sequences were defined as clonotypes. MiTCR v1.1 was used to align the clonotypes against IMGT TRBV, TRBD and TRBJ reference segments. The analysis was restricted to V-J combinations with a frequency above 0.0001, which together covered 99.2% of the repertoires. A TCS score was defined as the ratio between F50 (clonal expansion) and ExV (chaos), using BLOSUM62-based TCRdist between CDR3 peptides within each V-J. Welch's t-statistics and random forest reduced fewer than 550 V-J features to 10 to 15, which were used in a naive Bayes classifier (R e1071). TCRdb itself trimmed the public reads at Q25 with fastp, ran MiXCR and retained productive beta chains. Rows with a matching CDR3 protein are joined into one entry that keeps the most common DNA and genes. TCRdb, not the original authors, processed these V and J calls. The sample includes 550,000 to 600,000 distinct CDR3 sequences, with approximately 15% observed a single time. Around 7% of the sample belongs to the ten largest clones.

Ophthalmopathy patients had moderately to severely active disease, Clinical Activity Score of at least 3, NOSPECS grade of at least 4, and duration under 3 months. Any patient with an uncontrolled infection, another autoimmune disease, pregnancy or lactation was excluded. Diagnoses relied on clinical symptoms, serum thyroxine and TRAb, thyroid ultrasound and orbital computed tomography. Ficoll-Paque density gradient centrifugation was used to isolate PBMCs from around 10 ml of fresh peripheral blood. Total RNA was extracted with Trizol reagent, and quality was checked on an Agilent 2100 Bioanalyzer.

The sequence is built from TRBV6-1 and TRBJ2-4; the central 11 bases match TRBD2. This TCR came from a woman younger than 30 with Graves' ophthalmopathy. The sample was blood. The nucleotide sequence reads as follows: TGTGCCAGCAGTGAAGTGGTTAGTAGCGGGAGGGCCCAGACCAAAAACATTCAGTACTTC. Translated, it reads CASSEVVSSGRAQTKNIQYF.